Detailed here is one T cell receptor (beta chain). The antigen is not known. The data stem from a study of T cell repertoires in cytomegalovirus infection. On the study more broadly: In the study, CMV epitopes included recently identified HLA-C-restricted and well-studied HLA-B-restricted ones. CMV infection and matching HLA type were both indicated by public TCR beta signatures.

The germline V gene encodes CDR1 MNHEY and CDR2 SMNVEV (reference sequence). CDR3 length: 14 residues. Trimming removed 7 bases at V and 0 bases at J, with 11 bases between. Each CDR3 protein is one row after TCRdb ran MiXCR on the reads. The sample has 300,000 to 400,000 distinct CDR3 sequences, about 29% seen once. Study outcomes and limitations: Dominant in the ex vivo response were TCR beta clonotypes restricted by HLA-C and specific for CMV. CMV carriers with the relevant HLA were identified by cumulative public TCR beta family frequency.

The V gene is TRBV27, the J gene TRBJ2-3, with a weak D call TRBD2 (5 bases). The receptor was isolated from a human donor in good health (CMV status not recorded). Some clones in this sample may be carry-over from other donors' samples. Material: cultured PBMCs, obtained from culture after CMV antigen stimulation. CDR3 DNA sequence: TGTGCCAGCAACCGGGAAGGGAGCACAGATACGCAGTATTTT. As protein: CASNREGSTDTQYF.